The 17 T cell receptor beta chains below all came from one sample that was sequenced in a study of T cells in Graves' hyperthyroidism and ophthalmopathy. Researchers took RNA transcripts and amplified the TCR beta CDR3 regions from them. The TCR CDR3 was amplified in a first-round RT-PCR using the HTBI primer set. MiXCR, applied by TCRdb to the multiplex PCR reads, yields one record per CDR3 protein. The data hold fewer than 700,000 distinct CDR3 sequences, with about 15% observed a single time. The sequencing input was blood. These receptors came from a woman between 18 and 29 years old with Graves' ophthalmopathy.

This clonotype was observed many times. The chain recombines TRBV2 with TRBJ2-1, with D uncertain. V was cut by 2 bases and J by 14 bases, with 13 bases left in between. The CDR3 runs to 12 residues. Looked up from germline, CDR1 is SNHLY and CDR2 is FYNNEI. The CDR3 DNA sequence: TGTGCCAGCAGTGAATTATTGGAAGAGAAGTTCTTC. This codes for CASSELLEEKFF.

This clonotype was seen many times. The gene calls are TRBV6-1 and TRBJ2-7; 11 positions agree with TRBD2. Germline CDR1 and CDR2: MNHNS and SASEGT. This CDR3 spans 15 amino acids. The trim removed 5 bases at V and 3 bases at J, leaving 6 bases unmatched. CDR3 nucleotide sequence: TGTGCCAGCAGTCCGCTAGCGGGAGGCCACTACGAGCAGTACTTC. Translation gives CASSPLAGGHYEQYF.

The chain recombines TRBV14 with TRBJ1-6, with unresolved D. This CDR3 contains 12 residues. With 1 base removed from V and 9 bases from J, the gap between germline ends came to 4 bases. The V gene's germline CDR1 is SGHDN and CDR2 FVKESK. The CDR3 loop is CASSQVGSPLHF. The DNA for the CDR3 is TGTGCCAGCAGCCAAGTTGGTTCACCCCTCCACTTT.

In this sample, this clonotype turned up many times. V and J are TRBV7-3 and TRBJ2-1; 11 bases are a match to TRBD1. The CDR3 covers 16 residues. With 5 bases clipped from V and 4 bases from J, the junction kept 7 bases outside the gene matches. In germline, CDR1 is SGHTA, CDR2 FQGTGA. The CDR3 is CASSPRDRGLYNEQFF. CDR3 DNA: TGTGCCAGCAGCCCGAGGGACAGGGGGTTATACAATGAGCAGTTCTTC.

The chain is built from TRBV19 and TRBJ2-1; D ambiguous. Per germline, CDR1 LNHDA and CDR2 SQIVND (reference sequence). Trimming took 3 bases from V and 4 from J, leaving 19 bases between them. The CDR3 length is 17 residues. For the CDR3, the DNA is TGTGCCAGTAGTATTCTCCCAGACTCGAGTGGGTACAATGAGCAGTTCTTC. Protein sequence: CASSILPDSSGYNEQFF.

This clonotype was seen many times. The chain links TRBV11-3 to TRBJ2-3; possibly TRBD1 for D (6 bases). CDR3 length: 15 amino acids. The V and J ends lost 4 bases and 6 bases respectively, with 17 bases between them. From germline, CDR1 is SGHNT and CDR2 YENEEA. CDR3: CASSSTSIRGDTQYF. The CDR3 nucleotides are TGTGCCAGCAGCTCGACTTCAATCAGGGGTGATACGCAGTATTTT.

This clonotype was seen many times. The chain has TRBV27 and TRBJ2-3; TRBD1 agrees at 10 bases. J was trimmed by 3 bases and V by 6 bases; bases with no gene match: 9. The germline CDR1 and CDR2 sequences are MNHEY and SMNVEV (reference sequence). CDR3 length: 16 amino acids. CDR3 bases: TGTGCCAGCAGCAGCTTCGACAGGGGGCGGACAGATACGCAGTATTTT. Its protein is CASSSFDRGRTDTQYF.

This clonotype was counted only a few times. One end of the junction is discordant with germline, which a read error may explain. The chain links TRBV6-4 to TRBJ2-3; 12 bases are a match to TRBD2. Germline CDR1 MRHNA, CDR2 SNTAGT. This CDR3 contains 16 residues. The CDR3 DNA sequence: TGTGCCAGCAGTTACTCGGCACTAGCGGGGGGAGATACGCAGTATTTT. It yields the protein CASSYSALAGGDTQYF.

This clonotype was counted only a few times. This chain links TRBV7-2 with TRBJ1-4, with 8 bases aligning to TRBD1. Germline V lookup: CDR1 SGHTA, CDR2 FQGNSA. V gave up 5 bases and J gave up 5 bases; unmatched junction bases: 16. The CDR3 has 18 amino acids. The CDR3 bases are TGTGCCAGCAGCCCCACGACAGGGGTGAGGACTGGAAATGAAAAACTGTTTTTT. The encoded protein is CASSPTTGVRTGNEKLFF. Full variable domain (outside the CDR3, taken from reference TRBV7-2 and TRBJ1-4): GAGVSQSPSNKVTEKGKDVELRCDPISGHTALYWYRQSLGQGLEFLIYFQGNSAPDKSGLPSDRFSAERTGGSVSTLTIQRTQQEDSAVYLCASSPTTGVRTGNEKLFFGSGTQLSVL.

This rearrangement joins TRBV20-1 to TRBJ2-5, with 7 bases identical to TRBD1. CDR3 length: 17 amino acids. Per germline, CDR1 DFQATT and CDR2 SNEGSKA (reference sequence). V dropped 2 bases and J dropped 0; count of bases not matched to a gene: 12. The CDR3 region is CSARSIPPGTDQETQYF. The CDR3 bases are TGCAGTGCTAGATCAATACCCCCCGGGACAGACCAAGAGACCCAGTACTTC.

This clonotype was counted ten times or more. It may be a read error: a sequence one base away is much more abundant. The chain joins TRBV12-3 or TRBV12-4 to TRBJ1-1, with unresolved D. Trimming took 2 bases from V and 4 from J, leaving 5 bases between them. This CDR3 contains 12 residues. CDR3 coding DNA: TGTGCCAGCAGTTTATGGGTCACTGAAGCTTTCTTT. Its protein product is CASSLWVTEAFF.

This clonotype appeared many times. This chain uses TRBV3-1 with TRBJ2-1; D is unresolved. Trimming removed 0 bases from V and 2 bases from J, with 8 bases in between. Per germline, CDR1 LGHDT and CDR2 YNNKEL (reference sequence). The CDR3 runs to 15 residues. The CDR3 sequence is CASSQDAAPYNEQFF. DNA of the CDR3: TGTGCCAGCAGCCAAGATGCGGCCCCCTACAATGAGCAGTTCTTC.

This clonotype was found many times. The CDR3 coding sequence is TGTGCCAGCAGCTCCTGGGGCGATTACGAGCAGTACTTC. Protein product: CASSSWGDYEQYF. This chain links TRBV7-8 with TRBJ2-7, with D tentatively TRBD1 (5 bases). The germline V gene encodes CDR1 SGHVS and CDR2 FQNEAQ. Trimming took 4 bases from V and 4 from J, leaving 11 bases between them. CDR3 length: 13 amino acids. Together with reference TRBV7-8 and TRBJ2-7, the CDR3 gives the full variable domain: GAGVSQSPRYKVAKRGQDVALRCDPISGHVSLFWYQQALGQGPEFLTYFQNEAQLDKSGLPSDRFFAERPEGSVSTLKIQRTQQEDSAVYLCASSSWGDYEQYFGPGTRLTVT.

This clonotype was seen many times. V is TRBV28 and J is TRBJ1-1; the D gene is possibly TRBD1 (5 bases). This CDR3 has 15 residues. The V end was cut by 3 bases, the J end by 1 base, with 12 bases between. Germline CDR1 reads MDHEN; CDR2 reads SYDVKM. The DNA of the CDR3 is TGTGCCAGCAGTTTGGCAGGGCGGAGGAACACTGAAGCTTTCTTT. The encoded protein is CASSLAGRRNTEAFF. The entire variable domain, with the rest obtained from reference TRBV28 and TRBJ1-1, is as follows: DVKVTQSSRYLVKRTGEKVFLECVQDMDHENMFWYRQDPGLGLRLIYFSYDVKMKEKGDIPEGYSVSREKKERFSLILESASTNQTSMYLCASSLAGRRNTEAFFGQGTRLTVV.

The chain carries TRBV6-5 and TRBJ2-1; TRBD2 matches at 10 bases. The length of the CDR3 is 16 residues. The germline V gene has CDR1 MNHEY and CDR2 SVGAGI. Trimming removed 2 bases from V and 9 bases from J; junction bases left unmatched: 10. CDR3 DNA sequence: TGTGCCAGCAGTTACAACCCAGCGGGGGGGCAGGGTGAGCAGTTCTTC. Its translation: CASSYNPAGGQGEQFF.

This clonotype was seen repeatedly, ten times or more. The chain links TRBV27 to TRBJ1-2; TRBD1 might be the D (5 bases). The CDR3 is 14 residues long. The ends were cut back, 7 bases at V and 7 bases at J, with 19 bases in the middle. Germline assignment: CDR1 MNHEY and CDR2 SMNVEV (reference sequence). CDR3 region: CASTAGGGGAGYTF. CDR3 in DNA: TGTGCCAGCACCGCCGGGGGGGGGGGAGCTGGCTACACCTTC.

V usage is TRBV7-3 and J usage is TRBJ2-5, with 9 bases aligning to TRBD2. Per the germline V gene, CDR1 is SGHTA and CDR2 is FQGTGA. V dropped 2 bases and J dropped 2; count of bases not matched to a gene: 15. CDR3 length: 19 residues. CDR3 in DNA: TGTGCCAGCAGCTTAGTTGAGGAAAATTTAGCGGGAGAACAAGAGACCCAGTACTTC. It translates to CASSLVEENLAGEQETQYF.